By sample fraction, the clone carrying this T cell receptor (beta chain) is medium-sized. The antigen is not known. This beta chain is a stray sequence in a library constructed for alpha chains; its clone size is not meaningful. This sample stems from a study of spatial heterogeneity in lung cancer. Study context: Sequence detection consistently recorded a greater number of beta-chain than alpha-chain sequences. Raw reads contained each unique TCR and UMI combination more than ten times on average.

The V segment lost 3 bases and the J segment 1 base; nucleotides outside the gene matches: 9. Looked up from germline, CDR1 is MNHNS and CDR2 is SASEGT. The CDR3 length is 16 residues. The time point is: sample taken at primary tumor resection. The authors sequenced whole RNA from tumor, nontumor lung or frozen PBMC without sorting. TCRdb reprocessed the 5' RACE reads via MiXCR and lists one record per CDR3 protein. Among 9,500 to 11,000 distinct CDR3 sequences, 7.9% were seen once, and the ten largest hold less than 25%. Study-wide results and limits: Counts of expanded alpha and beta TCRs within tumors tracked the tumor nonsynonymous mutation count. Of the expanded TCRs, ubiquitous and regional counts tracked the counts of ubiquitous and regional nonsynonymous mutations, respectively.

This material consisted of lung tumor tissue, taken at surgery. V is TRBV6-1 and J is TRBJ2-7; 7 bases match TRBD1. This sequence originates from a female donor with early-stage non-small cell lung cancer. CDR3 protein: CASSDHRGIGSYEQYF. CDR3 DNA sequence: TGTGCCAGCAGTGACCACAGGGGAATAGGATCCTACGAGCAGTACTTC.